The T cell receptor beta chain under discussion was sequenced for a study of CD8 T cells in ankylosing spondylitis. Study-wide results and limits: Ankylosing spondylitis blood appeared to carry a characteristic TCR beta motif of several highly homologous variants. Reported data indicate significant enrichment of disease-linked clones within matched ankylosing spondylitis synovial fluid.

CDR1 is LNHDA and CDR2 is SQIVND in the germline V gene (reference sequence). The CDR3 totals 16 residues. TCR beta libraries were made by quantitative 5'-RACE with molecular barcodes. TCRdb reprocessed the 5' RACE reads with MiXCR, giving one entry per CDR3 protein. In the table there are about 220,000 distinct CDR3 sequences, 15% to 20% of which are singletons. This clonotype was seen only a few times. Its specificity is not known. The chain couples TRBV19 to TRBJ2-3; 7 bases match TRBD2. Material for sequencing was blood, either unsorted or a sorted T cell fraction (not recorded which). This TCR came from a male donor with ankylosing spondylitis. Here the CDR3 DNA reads TGTGCTTGTAGACGCCGGGAGGCCTCTAGCACAGATACGCAGTATTTT. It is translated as CACRRREASSTDTQYF.